The present entry profiles one TCR beta chain with its context. The target antigen is unknown. The source of the sample is a study of cytotoxic CD8 clonotypes in ibrutinib-treated CLL. Study-wide results and caveats: At progression, clonality fell back toward baseline after rising at ibrutinib response. Baseline levels of clonality went above those of age-matched healthy donors and moved with circulating CD8+ T-cell counts.

Data came from immunoSEQ multiplex PCR; TCRdb stores just in-frame clones and leaves some out. The sample includes 75,000 to 90,000 clones, roughly 83% seen only once; the top ten take 38%. V dropped 5 bases and J dropped 7; count of bases not matched to a gene: 12. The V gene's germline CDR1 is LNHDA and CDR2 SQIVND (reference sequence). The CDR3 consists of 16 residues. The clonotype comes from a human donor with chronic lymphocytic leukemia. This material consisted of PBMCs, taken after 24 months of ibrutinib treatment. This rearrangement joins TRBV19 to TRBJ2-3, with 10 bases identical to TRBD1. The CDR3 spells CASSAPGTGDSNTQYF. Here the CDR3 DNA reads TGTGCCAGTAGTGCCCCCGGGACAGGGGACTCCAATACGCAGTATTTT. Complete variable domain (other parts from reference TRBV19 and TRBJ2-3): DGGITQSPKYLFRKEGQNVTLSCEQNLNHDAMYWYRQDPGQGLRLIYYSQIVNDFQKGDIAEGYSVSREKKESFPLTVTSAQKNPTAFYLCASSAPGTGDSNTQYFGPGTRLTVL.